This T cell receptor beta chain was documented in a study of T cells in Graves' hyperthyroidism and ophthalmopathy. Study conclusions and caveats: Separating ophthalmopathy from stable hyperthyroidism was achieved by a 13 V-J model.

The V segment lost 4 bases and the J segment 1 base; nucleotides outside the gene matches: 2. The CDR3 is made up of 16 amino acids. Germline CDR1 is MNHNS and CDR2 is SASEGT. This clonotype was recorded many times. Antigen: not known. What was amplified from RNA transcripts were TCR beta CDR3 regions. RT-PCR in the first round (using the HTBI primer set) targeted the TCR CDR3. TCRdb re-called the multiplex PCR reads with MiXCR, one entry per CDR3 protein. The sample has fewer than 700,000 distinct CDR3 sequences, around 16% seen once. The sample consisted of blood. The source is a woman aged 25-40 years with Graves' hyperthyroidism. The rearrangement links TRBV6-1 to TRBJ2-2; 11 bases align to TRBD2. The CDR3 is CASSGTSGRNTGELFF. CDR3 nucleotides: TGTGCCAGCAGTGGTACTAGCGGGAGGAACACCGGGGAGCTGTTTTTT.